This T cell receptor (beta chain) was retrieved from a study of T cells in Graves' hyperthyroidism and ophthalmopathy. Study context: Peripheral blood was acquired at first diagnosis, ahead of any therapy whatsoever.

Each ophthalmopathy patient scored at least 3 on the Clinical Activity Score and at least 4 on NOSPECS grade, with duration under 3 months. The study left out patients who had uncontrolled infection, other autoimmune disease, pregnancy or lactation. Regarding the study as a whole: Separation of ophthalmopathy from stable hyperthyroidism was achieved by a 13 V-J model.

About this clonotype: No antigen is known for it.

Amplification of TCR beta CDR3 regions was performed using RNA transcripts as template. The primer set for the first-round RT-PCR of the TCR CDR3 was HTBI. TCRdb recomputed calls from the multiplex PCR reads with MiXCR, one row per CDR3 protein. The repertoire holds hundreds of thousands of distinct CDR3 sequences, with around 21% as singletons. V was cut by 4 bases and J by 0 bases, with 7 bases left in between. Germline-derived CDR1 and CDR2 are KGHDR and SFDVKD. The CDR3 loop spans 14 amino acids. The chain links TRBV24-1 to TRBJ2-3; D unresolved. The source material was blood. The source is a man aged 30 to 39 with Graves' ophthalmopathy. CDR3 protein: CATSEQSSTDTQYF. CDR3 nucleotides: TGTGCCACCAGTGAACAGTCTAGCACAGATACGCAGTATTTT.